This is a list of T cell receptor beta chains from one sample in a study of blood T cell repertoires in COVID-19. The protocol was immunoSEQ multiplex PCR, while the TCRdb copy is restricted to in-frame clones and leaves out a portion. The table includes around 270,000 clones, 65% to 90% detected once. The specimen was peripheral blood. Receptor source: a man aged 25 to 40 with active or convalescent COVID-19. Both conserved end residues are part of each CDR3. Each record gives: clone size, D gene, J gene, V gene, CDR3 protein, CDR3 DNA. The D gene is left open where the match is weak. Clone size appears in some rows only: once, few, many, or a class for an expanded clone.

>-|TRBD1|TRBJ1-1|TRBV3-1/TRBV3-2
CASSLQGDTEAFF
TGTGCCAGCAGCTTACAGGGGGACACTGAAGCTTTCTTT
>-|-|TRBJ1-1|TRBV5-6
CASSLPQGEAFF
TGTGCCAGCAGCTTACCCCAGGGTGAAGCTTTCTTT
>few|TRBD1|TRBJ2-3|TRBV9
CASSVEAGGHTDTQYF
TGTGCCAGCAGCGTAGAGGCAGGGGGTCATACAGATACGCAGTATTTT
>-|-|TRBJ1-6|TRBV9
CASSVGGDLSNSPLHF
TGTGCCAGCAGCGTTGGAGGGGATCTTAGTAATTCACCCCTCCACTTT
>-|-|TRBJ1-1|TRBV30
CAWTSAGNTEAFF
TGTGCCTGGACCTCTGCCGGGAACACTGAAGCTTTCTTT
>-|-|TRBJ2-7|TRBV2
CASSDVGGEVYEQYF
TGTGCCAGCAGTGATGTGGGGGGAGAGGTCTACGAGCAGTACTTC
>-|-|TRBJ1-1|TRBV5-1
CASATSTGVNTEAFF
TGCGCCAGCGCTACATCTACCGGGGTGAACACTGAAGCTTTCTTT
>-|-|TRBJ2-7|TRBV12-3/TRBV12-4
CASSLGLAQEQYF
TGTGCCAGCAGTTTAGGATTAGCGCAGGAGCAGTACTTC
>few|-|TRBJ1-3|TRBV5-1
CASSLDRGIGGNTIYF
TGCGCCAGCAGCTTGGATCGGGGAATAGGTGGAAACACCATATATTTT
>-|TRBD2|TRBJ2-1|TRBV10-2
CASSDPSGGRGDEQFF
TGCGCCAGCAGTGATCCCAGCGGGGGACGGGGGGATGAGCAGTTCTTC
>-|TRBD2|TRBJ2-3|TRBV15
CATSRDRAGTRGSDTQYF
TGTGCCACCAGCAGAGATCGCGCAGGGACTAGGGGTTCAGATACGCAGTATTTT
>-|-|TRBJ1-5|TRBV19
CASSAETASNQPQHF
TGTGCCAGTAGTGCCGAGACAGCTAGCAATCAGCCCCAGCATTTT
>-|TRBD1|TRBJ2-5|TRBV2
CASSQDRVGVKTQYF
TGTGCCAGCAGTCAGGACAGGGTTGGTGTAAAGACCCAGTACTTC
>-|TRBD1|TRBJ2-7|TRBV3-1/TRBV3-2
CASSQDPKDRALSYEQYF
TGTGCCAGCAGCCAAGATCCCAAGGACAGGGCCCTCTCCTACGAGCAGTACTTC
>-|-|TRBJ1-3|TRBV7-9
CASRERTEGNTIYF
TGTGCCAGCAGAGAACGGACAGAAGGAAACACCATATATTTT
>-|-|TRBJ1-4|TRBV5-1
CASSLELGEKLFF
TGCGCCAGCAGCTTGGAGCTAGGCGAAAAACTGTTTTTT
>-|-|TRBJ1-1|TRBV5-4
CASSLILGGTEAFF
TGTGCCAGCAGCCTCATCTTAGGGGGCACTGAAGCTTTCTTT
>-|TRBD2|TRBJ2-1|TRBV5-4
CASSGTSGGARFGPNEQFF
TGTGCCAGCAGCGGGACTAGCGGGGGGGCGAGGTTCGGGCCCAATGAGCAGTTCTTC
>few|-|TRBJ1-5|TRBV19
CASKVQNIGNQPQHF
TGTGCGAGTAAGGTACAGAATATTGGCAATCAGCCCCAGCATTTT
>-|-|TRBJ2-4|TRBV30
CAWSVFSDRNIQYF
TGTGCCTGGAGTGTCTTTAGTGACAGAAACATTCAGTACTTC
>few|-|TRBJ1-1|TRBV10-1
CASSESKTGGTEAFF
TGCGCCAGCAGTGAGTCGAAAACCGGCGGCACTGAAGCTTTCTTT
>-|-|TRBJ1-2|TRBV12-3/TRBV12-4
CASSQNQGVGYTF
TGTGCCAGCAGCCAGAATCAGGGTGTGGGCTACACCTTC
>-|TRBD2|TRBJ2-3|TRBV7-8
CASSRAGLAEADTQYF
TGTGCCAGCAGCCGCGCCGGACTAGCGGAGGCGGATACGCAGTATTTT
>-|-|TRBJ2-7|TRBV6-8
CASIANLPGASYEQYF
TGTGCCAGCATCGCTAACTTACCAGGGGCGTCCTACGAGCAGTACTTC
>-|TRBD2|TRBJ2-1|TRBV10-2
CASGGLGSLAAGSYNEQFF
TGCGCCAGCGGGGGGCTGGGGTCACTAGCGGCCGGCTCCTACAATGAGCAGTTCTTC
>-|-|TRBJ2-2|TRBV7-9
CASSLAAQGGTGELFF
TGTGCCAGCAGCTTAGCGGCCCAGGGCGGAACCGGGGAGCTGTTTTTT
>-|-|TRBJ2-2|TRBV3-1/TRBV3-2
CASSQGPRGLTGELFF
TGTGCCAGCAGCCAAGGCCCCCGAGGTCTGACCGGGGAGCTGTTTTTT